The next 27 T cell receptor beta chains were all read from a single sample in a study of blood T cell repertoires in COVID-19. Data came from immunoSEQ multiplex PCR; TCRdb stores just in-frame clones and leaves some out. The profile covers about 140,000 clones, with about four fifths appearing a single time and 3.5% taken by the ten largest. Sequencing input: peripheral blood. These receptors originate from an older man who had recovered from COVID-19.

The rearrangement uses TRBV5-6 and TRBJ2-1; 14 bases are shared with TRBD2. This CDR3 comprises 15 residues. V gave up 3 bases and J gave up 8 bases; unmatched junction bases: 4. CDR1 SGHDT and CDR2 YYEEEE come from the germline V gene. As DNA, the CDR3 is TGTGCCAGCAGCTGGGGACTAGCGGGAGCCTATGAGCAGTTCTTC. Translation: CASSWGLAGAYEQFF.

V usage is TRBV27 and J usage is TRBJ1-1, with D possibly being TRBD1 (5 bases). Germline CDR1 and CDR2: MNHEY and SMNVEV (reference sequence). V lost 1 base, J lost 4 bases, and 13 bases lay in between. The CDR3 spans 15 residues. CDR3 loop: CASSLLPRAATEAFF. The CDR3 nucleotides read TGTGCCAGCAGTTTATTACCCAGGGCGGCCACTGAAGCTTTCTTT.

This CDR3 reads CAWSVGSGHEQYF. CDR3 in DNA: TGTGCCTGGAGTGTAGGTAGCGGCCACGAGCAGTACTTC. The rearrangement links TRBV30 to TRBJ2-7; TRBD2 is a possible D gene (6 bases). V shed 0 bases and J shed 5 bases, with 11 bases lying between them. This CDR3 has 13 amino acids. The germline V gene encodes CDR1 GTSNPN and CDR2 SVGIG (reference sequence).

The V and J genes are TRBV5-1 and TRBJ2-4; 7 bases align to TRBD1. CDR1 is SGHRS, CDR2 YFSETQ, per germline. This CDR3 contains 15 residues. Trimming took 0 bases from V and 6 from J; bases not matched to a gene: 6. In DNA, the CDR3 is TGCGCCAGCAGCTTGGGGGACAGAGGAACAAACATTCAGTACTTC. It is translated as CASSLGDRGTNIQYF.

This clone came up once. This sequence joins TRBV6-5 and TRBJ1-1; D is undetermined. Trimming removed 8 bases from V and 4 bases from J, with 8 bases in between. Germline CDR1 MNHEY, CDR2 SVGAGI. This CDR3 comprises 11 residues. The CDR3 nucleotides read TGTGCCAGCCTGCTACGCACTGAAGCTTTCTTT. It codes for CASLLRTEAFF.

This clone was picked up a small number of times. J is TRBJ2-3 and V is TRBV6-4; D remains ambiguous. Germline V gives CDR1 MRHNA, CDR2 SNTAGT. V lost 0 bases and J lost 6, with 13 bases in between. The CDR3 loop spans 15 amino acids. The CDR3 DNA follows: TGTGCCAGCAGTGACTCGAGACGGCGCAGGGATACGCAGTATTTT. It specifies CASSDSRRRRDTQYF.

V gene TRBV28 combines with J gene TRBJ2-7; tentatively, D is TRBD2 (6 bases). The CDR3 extends over 15 amino acids. V shed 2 bases and J shed 0 bases, with 11 bases lying between them. Looked up from germline, CDR1 is MDHEN and CDR2 is SYDVKM. The CDR3 loop is CASSLGGSPSYEQYF. The CDR3, as DNA: TGTGCCAGCAGTTTAGGAGGGTCTCCCTCCTACGAGCAGTACTTC. Supplemented by reference TRBV28 and TRBJ2-7, the full variable domain reads DVKVTQSSRYLVKRTGEKVFLECVQDMDHENMFWYRQDPGLGLRLIYFSYDVKMKEKGDIPEGYSVSREKKERFSLILESASTNQTSMYLCASSLGGSPSYEQYFGPGTRLTVT.

This rearrangement joins TRBV5-1 to TRBJ2-5; 10 bases fit TRBD2. The germline gives CDR1 SGHRS, CDR2 YFSETQ. V was pared by 4 bases and J by 0 bases, with 9 bases of the junction left unmatched. This CDR3 contains 17 residues. The CDR3 reads CASSQGTSEKYQETQYF. The CDR3 nucleotides read TGCGCCAGCAGCCAAGGGACTAGCGAAAAGTACCAAGAGACCCAGTACTTC.

The J gene is TRBJ2-7, the V gene TRBV9, with TRBD2 matching 12 bases. The CDR3 runs to 17 residues. Germline CDR1 and CDR2: SGDLS and YYNGEE. The J segment lost 1 base and the V segment lost 4 bases, leaving 9 bases of the junction unmatched. In DNA form, the CDR3 reads TGTGCCAGCAGCAATCCCCGACTAGCGGGAGAATCCTACGAGCAGTACTTC. Encoded protein: CASSNPRLAGESYEQYF.

This sequence joins TRBV18 and TRBJ2-1; 12 positions agree with TRBD2. V shed 6 bases, J shed 1 base, and the junction held 10 bases outside the gene matches. The CDR3 has 18 residues. CDR1 and CDR2 (germline): KGHSH, LQKENI. Here the CDR3 DNA reads TGTGCCAGCTCTCCCCCAAGGACTAGCGGGACATCCTACAATGAGCAGTTCTTC. Translating gives CASSPPRTSGTSYNEQFF. The variable domain in full, completed from reference TRBV18 and TRBJ2-1, reads NAGVMQNPRHLVRRRGQEARLRCSPMKGHSHVYWYRQLPEEGLKFMVYLQKENIIDESGMPKERFSAEFPKEGPSILRIQQVVRGDSAAYFCASSPPRTSGTSYNEQFFGPGTRLTVL.

V usage is TRBV5-1 and J usage is TRBJ1-2, with 7 bases identical to TRBD1. Trimming took 4 bases from V and 2 from J; bases not matched to a gene: 8. Germline loops: CDR1 SGHRS, CDR2 YFSETQ. The CDR3 is made up of 15 amino acids. CDR3 nucleotide sequence: TGCGCCAGCAGCCCCTCAGGGGGTCGAAACTATGGCTACACCTTC. This translates into CASSPSGGRNYGYTF.

The gene calls are TRBV6-6 and TRBJ1-4, with D possibly TRBD1 on 6 matching bases. Germline CDR1 reads MNHNY; CDR2 reads SVGAGI (reference sequence). The CDR3 covers 14 residues. The V gene lost 3 bases and the J gene lost 8 bases, with 13 bases spanning the gap. CDR3 in amino acids: CASSYQGKEEKLFF. The DNA of the CDR3 is TGTGCCAGCAGTTATCAGGGGAAGGAGGAAAAACTGTTTTTT.

V and J are TRBV7-9 and TRBJ1-1, with D possibly TRBD1 on 5 matching bases. Trimming removed 7 bases from V and 1 base from J, with 10 bases in between. CDR1 and CDR2 from the germline V gene are SEHNR and FQNEAQ (reference sequence). This CDR3 comprises 13 residues. The CDR3 coding sequence is TGTGCCAGCAAGGAGGGGTCGAACACTGAAGCTTTCTTT. The encoded protein is CASKEGSNTEAFF. Supplemented by reference TRBV7-9 and TRBJ1-1, the full variable domain reads DTGVSQNPRHKITKRGQNVTFRCDPISEHNRLYWYRQTLGQGPEFLTYFQNEAQLEKSRLLSDRFSAERPKGSFSTLEIQRTEQGDSAMYLCASKEGSNTEAFFGQGTRLTVV.

In this sample, this clone turned up a few times. The rearrangement joins TRBV5-8 to TRBJ1-5; TRBD1 aligns across 9 bases. Trimming cost V 3 bases and J 4 bases; bases outside gene matches: 5. Germline-derived CDR1 and CDR2 are SGHTS and YDEGEE. The length of the CDR3 is 15 residues. CDR3 protein: CASSWGQGMNQPQHF. In DNA form, the CDR3 reads TGTGCCAGCAGCTGGGGACAGGGAATGAATCAGCCCCAGCATTTT.

The J gene is TRBJ1-5, the V gene TRBV11-3; D unclear. V was clipped by 2 bases and J by 5 bases, with 19 bases between them. Germline loops: CDR1 SGHNT, CDR2 YENEEA. CDR3 length: 17 amino acids. The CDR3 bases are TGTGCCAGCAGCTTAAAGCCTGGGCACAGTTCTTATCAGCCCCAGCATTTT. Translated, it gives CASSLKPGHSSYQPQHF.

The V gene is TRBV19, the J gene TRBJ2-1, with 12 nucleotides matching TRBD2. CDR3 length: 16 residues. Trimming cost V 2 bases and J 4 bases; bases outside gene matches: 3. The germline CDR1 and CDR2 sequences are LNHDA and SQIVND (reference sequence). The CDR3 loop is CASSITTSGRYNEQFF. The CDR3 DNA reads TGTGCCAGTAGTATAACCACTAGCGGGAGGTACAATGAGCAGTTCTTC.

V is TRBV30 and J is TRBJ2-7, with a weak D call TRBD1 (7 bases). Germline V gene sequence: CDR1 GTSNPN, CDR2 SVGIG (reference sequence). V was shortened by 5 bases and J by 5 bases, with 13 bases between the two germline ends. This CDR3 region has 12 residues. In DNA, the CDR3 is TGTGCCTGGGGCCCAGGGGGGCACGAGCAGTACTTC. Amino acid sequence: CAWGPGGHEQYF. The full variable domain, its missing parts supplied by reference TRBV30 and TRBJ2-7, is SQTIHQWPATLVQPVGSPLSLECTVEGTSNPNLYWYRQAAGRGLQLLFYSVGIGQISSEVPQNLSASRPQDRQFILSSKKLLLSDSGFYLCAWGPGGHEQYFGPGTRLTVT.

J is TRBJ2-7 and V is TRBV19; 10 nucleotides agree with TRBD2. Trimming cost V 4 bases and J 4 bases; bases outside gene matches: 7. The CDR3 loop spans 15 amino acids. The germline V gene encodes CDR1 LNHDA and CDR2 SQIVND (reference sequence). CDR3 sequence: CASSTRTSGLYEQYF. DNA for the CDR3: TGTGCCAGTAGTACCCGGACTAGCGGACTATACGAGCAGTACTTC.

V gene TRBV30 combines with J gene TRBJ2-7, with no clear D. Germline V gene lookup returns CDR1 GTSNPN and CDR2 SVGIG (reference sequence). V lost 3 bases, J lost 2 bases, and 11 bases lay in between. CDR3 size: 13 residues. The CDR3 reads CAWRAPKTYEQYF. The DNA for the CDR3 is TGTGCCTGGAGAGCACCGAAAACCTACGAGCAGTACTTC.

This chain connects TRBV7-3 to TRBJ1-1, with 8 bases aligning to TRBD1. The CDR3 sequence is 13 residues long. CDR1 SGHTA and CDR2 FQGTGA come from the germline V gene. The V and J ends lost 2 bases and 7 bases, in that order; junction bases with no gene match: 3. The CDR3 coding sequence is TGTGCCAGCAGCTTAGGGACAGGTGTTGAAGCTTTCTTT. Protein sequence: CASSLGTGVEAFF.

The chain employs TRBV3-1 (or the pseudogene TRBV3-2) and TRBJ1-4; D might be TRBD1 (5 bases). The CDR3 totals 13 residues. The V gene lost 4 bases and the J gene lost 4 bases, with 7 bases spanning the gap. Germline CDR1 and CDR2: LGHDT and YNNKEL (reference sequence). The CDR3 nucleotides are TGTGCCAGCAGCCTGGGACTTAATGAAAAACTGTTTTTT. This encodes CASSLGLNEKLFF.

This clone was counted between two and nine times. The J gene is TRBJ1-1, the V gene TRBV7-9; 8 nucleotides line up with TRBD1. Germline lookup yields CDR1 SEHNR and CDR2 FQNEAQ (reference sequence). This CDR3 has 13 residues. V trimming: 3 bases; J trimming: 8 bases; junction bases outside the gene matches: 5. CDR3 nucleotide sequence: TGTGCCAGCAGCTTCAGACAGGGGAAAGAAGCTTTCTTT. It codes for CASSFRQGKEAFF.

This clone appeared a few times. The chain is built from TRBV12-3 or TRBV12-4 and TRBJ1-2; unclear D gene. The CDR3 consists of 13 residues. The V end lost 2 bases, the J end lost 0 bases, and 4 bases lay between the germline ends. The CDR3 loop reads CASSLYPNYGYTF. For the CDR3, the DNA is TGTGCCAGCAGTTTATATCCTAACTATGGCTACACCTTC.

This clone has only a few counts. The chain carries TRBV11-3 and TRBJ2-3, with 7 bases lining up with TRBD2. V shed 6 bases, J shed 0 bases, and the junction held 6 bases outside the gene matches. In germline, CDR1 is SGHNT, CDR2 YENEEA. This CDR3 is 15 amino acids long. CDR3 nucleotides: TGTGCCAGCAGATCAACTAGCGCTAGCACAGATACGCAGTATTTT. Protein sequence: CASRSTSASTDTQYF.

The chain carries TRBV5-1 and TRBJ2-1; 12 bases fit TRBD2. The V gene end was trimmed by 0 bases and the J gene end by 9 bases; junction bases not matched to a gene: 4. From germline, CDR1 is SGHRS and CDR2 YFSETQ. This CDR3 is 15 amino acids long. The chain's CDR3 is CASSLGLAGGGEQFF. CDR3 nucleotides: TGCGCCAGCAGCTTGGGGCTAGCGGGAGGGGGTGAGCAGTTCTTC. The whole variable domain, filled in from reference TRBV5-1 and TRBJ2-1, reads KAGVTQTPRYLIKTRGQQVTLSCSPISGHRSVSWYQQTPGQGLQFLFEYFSETQRNKGNFPGRFSGRQFSNSRSEMNVSTLELGDSALYLCASSLGLAGGGEQFFGPGTRLTVL.

The chain links TRBV19 to TRBJ2-7, with 8 bases identical to TRBD1. V lost 9 bases, J lost 6 bases, and 10 bases stayed unmatched. Germline V lookup: CDR1 LNHDA, CDR2 SQIVND (reference sequence). CDR3 size: 13 residues. Written as DNA, the CDR3 is TGTGCCAGCTCACAGGGGGACTGGGGCGAGCAGTACTTC. Translated: CASSQGDWGEQYF.

There are a few counts of this clone. The V gene is TRBV5-1, the J gene TRBJ2-7, with 8 bases lining up with TRBD1. V lost 4 bases to trimming and J lost 3 bases; unmatched junction nucleotides: 3. The germline gives CDR1 SGHRS, CDR2 YFSETQ. The CDR3 runs to 13 residues. The CDR3 nucleotides read TGCGCCAGCAGCAAGACAGGGGACTACGAGCAGTACTTC. Translation: CASSKTGDYEQYF.